This T cell receptor beta chain stems from a study of T cells in localized non-small cell lung cancer. General observations from the study: Uninvolved nearby lung showed the greatest T cell clonality, exceeding that found in tumor. Median around 60 top-100 tumor clones were shared with paired adjacent lung. In the blood, greater T cell density corresponded to longer overall survival. Because sequencing included only one region (of the tumor), heterogeneity remains possible.

A word on this clone: Its matching antigen is unknown.

The protocol was immunoSEQ multiplex PCR, while the TCRdb copy is restricted to in-frame clones and leaves out a portion. Among roughly 1,300 clones listed, over 35% were seen once. The clonotype originates from a woman aged 18 to 55 with stage I lung adenocarcinoma. Sequenced material: lung tumor tissue, taken before any cancer treatment.

The CDR3 DNA is TGTGCCAGCAGCGTAGCTTCAGGGGGCTATGGCTACACCTTC. It codes for CASSVASGGYGYTF. The genes are TRBV9 and TRBJ1-2, with 7 positions matching TRBD1. V lost 0 bases to trimming and J lost 4 bases; unmatched junction nucleotides: 3. The CDR3 is 14 residues long. Per the germline V gene, CDR1 is SGDLS and CDR2 is YYNGEE.